Shown below are 7 T cell receptor beta chains from a single sample sequenced in a study of PD-1 blockade in classical Hodgkin lymphoma (dated by TCRdb to the early 2020s). What this sample's time point label stands for: cycle 2 day 1 (C2D1) of nivolumab. Relapse after autologous stem cell transplantation had occurred in all trial patients, and cohorts A, B and C were distinguished by prior brentuximab vedotin exposure. Library preparation used the immunoSEQ multiplex PCR assay. Imported from immuneACCESS, the table was reduced by TCRdb to in-frame sequences with V and J called. These copies leave out some clones; in studies compared against another copy, an unresolved V gene accounts for under half, and the cause of the remainder is not known. This sample lists 9,500 to 13,000 clones; approximately 82% were detected once. The ten largest clones represent over 4.5% of the sample. The sample in question was peripheral blood mononuclear cells (PBMCs), obtained before the second cycle of nivolumab. The receptors shown here come from a human donor with classical Hodgkin lymphoma.

The rearrangement uses TRBV6-5 and TRBJ2-3; 8 nucleotides align to TRBD2. Germline trimming cut 2 bases from V and 4 bases from J; bases unmatched to any gene: 5. The CDR3 totals 15 residues. Germline V gene sequence: CDR1 MNHEY, CDR2 SVGAGI. The CDR3 nucleotides are TGTGCCAGCAGTTACATCGGGGGGGGCCCAGATACGCAGTATTTT. Its translation is CASSYIGGGPDTQYF.

This rearrangement joins TRBV10-3 to TRBJ2-2; tentative D call: TRBD1 (5 bases). V was shortened by 7 bases and J by 4 bases, with 19 bases between the two germline ends. The germline V gene encodes CDR1 ENHRY and CDR2 SYGVKD. This CDR3 has 16 amino acids. Here the CDR3 reads CAITPTALEATGELFF. The DNA of the CDR3 is TGTGCCATCACCCCGACAGCACTCGAGGCCACCGGGGAGCTGTTTTTT.

The V gene is TRBV7-9, the J gene TRBJ1-1; TRBD1 aligns across 7 bases. Germline assignment: CDR1 SEHNR and CDR2 FQNEAQ (reference sequence). The CDR3 length is 15 residues. The V and J ends lost 2 bases and 4 bases, in that order; junction bases with no gene match: 7. DNA of the CDR3: TGTGCCAGCAGCTTATTTAAGGGGGCCTTCACTGAAGCTTTCTTT. It encodes CASSLFKGAFTEAFF.

This chain uses TRBV6-5 with TRBJ2-7; 9 bases are a match to TRBD1. The CDR3 runs 12 residues. CDR1 MNHEY and CDR2 SVGAGI come from the germline V gene. Trimming at V came to 8 bases and at J to 6 bases, leaving 5 bases not matched to a gene. The CDR3 DNA sequence: TGTGCCAGCCTGGGACAGGGCGTCGAGCAGTACTTC. As protein: CASLGQGVEQYF.

The chain is built from TRBV7-2 and TRBJ2-5; maybe TRBD1 (7 bases). This CDR3 is built from 14 residues. CDR1 SGHTA and CDR2 FQGNSA come from the germline V gene. The V gene lost 5 bases and the J gene lost 5 bases, with 15 bases spanning the gap. The CDR3 loop is CASSPTGAGETQYF. CDR3 in DNA: TGTGCCAGCAGCCCTACAGGGGCGGGGGAGACCCAGTACTTC.

CDR3 nucleotide sequence: TGCGCCAGCAGCCAAGATCAGGGGGGCGAAATCTATGGCTACACCTTC. Encoded protein: CASSQDQGGEIYGYTF. The chain carries TRBV4-3 and TRBJ1-2; 7 nucleotides line up with TRBD1. The junction had 8 bases not matched to a gene; V was cut back by 0 bases and J by 4 bases. Germline CDR1 and CDR2: LGHNA and YSLEER. The CDR3 sequence is 16 residues long.

The genes are TRBV2 and TRBJ2-5; D is perhaps TRBD1 (5 bases). CDR3 length: 13 amino acids. V lost 8 bases and J 9 bases, leaving 19 bases between the germline ends. CDR1 is SNHLY, CDR2 FYNNEI, per germline. CDR3: CASVPGPGRAQYF. CDR3 nucleotide sequence: TGTGCCAGCGTTCCAGGGCCAGGTCGGGCCCAGTACTTC. Full variable domain (rest looked up from reference TRBV2 and TRBJ2-5): EPEVTQTPSHQVTQMGQEVILRCVPISNHLYFYWYRQILGQKVEFLVSFYNNEISEKSEIFDDQFSVERPDGSNFTLKIRSTKLEDSAMYFCASVPGPGRAQYFGPGTRLLVL.